Listed here is a single T cell receptor (beta chain). This sample is part of a study of T cells after posttransplantation cyclophosphamide. The repertoire was sequenced with immunoSEQ multiplex PCR; TCRdb's copy has only in-frame clones and lacks some. The table lists about 32,000 clones, around nine tenths of them singletons. The CDR3 totals 15 residues. The germline CDR1 and CDR2 sequences are LNHDA and SQIVND (reference sequence). The J segment lost 3 bases and the V segment lost 0 bases, leaving 4 bases of the junction unmatched. The gene calls are TRBV19 and TRBJ1-2; TRBD1 aligns across 7 bases. The sample comprised PBMCs. The sequence derives from a woman in her thirties or forties with a blood cancer, CMV-positive, and with a related stem cell donor. The CDR3 region is CASSIDDTGDYGYTF. The CDR3 DNA follows: TGTGCCAGTAGTATAGACGACACAGGGGACTATGGCTACACCTTC.